This TCR beta chain was sequenced during a study of shared clonotypes between healthy human individuals. Study in general: The donor pool was made up of two women and three men aged 18 to 49.

Per the germline V gene, CDR1 is MNHEY and CDR2 is SVGAGI. The CDR3 sequence is 14 residues long. The repertoire was sequenced with immunoSEQ multiplex PCR; TCRdb's copy has only in-frame clones and lacks some. The sample contains fewer than 1.4 million clones, around 82% of which appear only once. Overall study results and limits: Of the naive CD4 clonotypes, roughly 5.2% were shared across several donors. Since donors were few, the genetic and exposure-history diversity represented was limited.

A remark on this clone: What it binds is unknown.

The chain recombines TRBV6-5 with TRBJ2-5, with 10 nucleotides matching TRBD2. Near its end, the DNA agrees better with TRBJ2-7, so the J call may be wrong. This TCR came from a man between 18 and 29 years old in good health. Some clones in this sample may be carry-over from other donors' samples. The source material was memory CD4+ T cells from PBMCs. Sample subset: CD45RA-negative fraction. The CDR3 sequence is CASTLSGRAYEQYF. The CDR3 nucleotides read TGTGCCAGCACCCTAAGCGGGAGGGCCTACGAGCAGTACTTC.